This entry lists 29 T cell receptor beta chains sequenced from one sample in a study of shared clonotypes between healthy human individuals. TCRdb's table, derived via immunoSEQ multiplex PCR, lists solely in-frame clones and lacks some. This table holds hundreds of thousands of clones, almost 97% found once. The sample comprised naive CD4+ T cells sorted from blood. Indicated subset: CD45RA+ positively selected. The receptors here all came from a woman in her thirties in good health.

The V and J genes are TRBV19 and TRBJ2-7, with 9 bases matching TRBD1. CDR3 length: 14 residues. Germline loops: CDR1 LNHDA, CDR2 SQIVND (reference sequence). V dropped 5 bases and J dropped 5; count of bases not matched to a gene: 7. CDR3 DNA: TGTGCCAGTAGTCGTGGGACAGGGATCGACGAGCAGTACTTC. It codes for CASSRGTGIDEQYF.

The chain employs TRBV2 and TRBJ2-2; no reliable D call. V lost 3 bases and J lost 2, with 7 bases in between. This CDR3 is 14 amino acids long. Per the germline V gene, CDR1 is SNHLY and CDR2 is FYNNEI. CDR3 sequence: CASSEIPNTGELFF. The CDR3 coding sequence is TGTGCCAGCAGTGAGATCCCAAACACCGGGGAGCTGTTTTTT.

The gene calls are TRBV5-1 and TRBJ1-1, with D tentatively TRBD1 (5 bases). CDR3 length: 14 residues. With 4 bases removed from V and 4 bases from J, the gap between germline ends came to 14 bases. Germline V lookup: CDR1 SGHRS, CDR2 YFSETQ. The CDR3 coding sequence is TGCGCCAGCAGCCTCACGGGGGAGAGCACTGAAGCTTTCTTT. It codes for CASSLTGESTEAFF. The full variable domain, rest sourced from reference TRBV5-1 and TRBJ1-1, is KAGVTQTPRYLIKTRGQQVTLSCSPISGHRSVSWYQQTPGQGLQFLFEYFSETQRNKGNFPGRFSGRQFSNSRSEMNVSTLELGDSALYLCASSLTGESTEAFFGQGTRLTVV.

About this clone itself: The CDR3 ends on some other residue instead of the conserved phenylalanine or tryptophan, so this is likely a read error. V is TRBV29-1 and J is TRBJ1-2, with no clear D. CDR1 is SQVTM, CDR2 ANQGSEA, per germline. The CDR3 is made up of 12 amino acids. Trimming removed 0 bases at V and 4 bases at J, with 6 bases between. CDR3 nucleotides: TGCAGCGTTGAAGAAAGGATCTATGGCTACACCCTC. Protein product: CSVEERIYGYTL.

The V and J genes are TRBV10-3 and TRBJ2-7; tentative D call: TRBD2 (6 bases). This CDR3 is 13 amino acids long. Trimming stripped 4 bases from V and 2 bases from J, with 9 bases between. Germline V CDR1 and CDR2: ENHRY, SYGVKD. The CDR3 region has the DNA TGTGCCATCAGTGGGGGCGGGACCTACGAGCAGTACTTC. The encoded protein is CAISGGGTYEQYF.

The chain has TRBV10-2 and TRBJ1-1; 7 bases fit TRBD1. In germline, CDR1 is WSHSY, CDR2 SAAADI. J gave up 8 bases and V 0 bases, and 0 bases lay outside the gene matches. This CDR3 contains 12 residues. CDR3 DNA sequence: TGCGCCAGCAGTGAGTCGACAGGGGAAGCTTTCTTT. Protein: CASSESTGEAFF.

The J gene is TRBJ1-2, the V gene TRBV6-6; 9 bases agree with TRBD1. Germline CDR1 is MNHNY and CDR2 is SVGAGI (reference sequence). This CDR3 has 13 amino acids. The V and J ends lost 6 bases and 13 bases, in that order; junction bases with no gene match: 12. The CDR3 DNA is TGTGCCAGCAGGTCCGGGACAGGGCATGAGGCCACCTTC. Amino acids: CASRSGTGHEATF.

The rearrangement links TRBV5-1 to TRBJ1-5; D gene ambiguous. Germline CDR1 reads SGHRS; CDR2 reads YFSETQ. The ends were cut back, 1 base at V and 5 bases at J, with 10 bases in the middle. The CDR3 covers 14 residues. The CDR3 bases are TGCGCCAGCAGCTTGAGGCCAGGAGATCAGCCCCAGCATTTT. Translating it yields CASSLRPGDQPQHF.

The J gene is TRBJ1-2, the V gene TRBV28; D might be TRBD1 (6 bases). The CDR3 is 13 residues long. The germline V and J ends were trimmed by 5 bases and 3 bases, with 10 bases remaining between them. Germline values: CDR1 MDHEN, CDR2 SYDVKM. The CDR3 spells CASSPTGYYGYTF. CDR3 DNA sequence: TGTGCCAGCAGTCCGACAGGTTACTATGGCTACACCTTC.

This clone has just one count. This sequence joins TRBV5-4 and TRBJ1-6; D possibly corresponds to TRBD1 (6 bases). CDR1 and CDR2 from the germline V gene are SGHNT and YYREEE (reference sequence). The CDR3 has 15 residues. The ends were cut back, 4 bases at V and 5 bases at J, with 13 bases in the middle. DNA of the CDR3: TGTGCCAGCAGCCCGCCGACAGGCCATAATTCACCCCTCCACTTT. Amino acid sequence: CASSPPTGHNSPLHF.

The chain uses TRBV7-6 and TRBJ2-2, with TRBD1 identical over 9 bases. CDR1 and CDR2 (germline): SGHVS, FNYEAQ. V lost 5 bases to trimming and J lost 0 bases; unmatched junction nucleotides: 4. There are 16 residues in the CDR3. The CDR3 DNA sequence: TGTGCCAGCAGCAACCGACAGGGGGCGAACACCGGGGAGCTGTTTTTT. Its protein product is CASSNRQGANTGELFF.

This clone was recorded once. The V gene is TRBV28, the J gene TRBJ2-1; 11 nucleotides line up with TRBD2. The CDR3 spans 12 residues. J was trimmed by 16 bases and V by 4 bases; bases with no gene match: 6. From germline, CDR1 is MDHEN and CDR2 SYDVKM. This CDR3 is CASSSTTSGNFF. DNA for the CDR3: TGTGCCAGCAGTTCCACGACTAGCGGGAACTTCTTC.

CDR3 loop: CASSSPGASDGYTF. The CDR3 DNA is TGTGCCAGCAGTTCACCCGGGGCCTCGGATGGCTACACCTTC. The chain employs TRBV28 and TRBJ1-2, with a weak D call TRBD1 (5 bases). Germline V gene sequence: CDR1 MDHEN, CDR2 SYDVKM. The CDR3 spans 14 residues. The V and J ends lost 4 bases and 6 bases respectively, with 15 bases between them.

The chain is built from TRBV2 and TRBJ2-5, with TRBD1 matching over 9 bases. Germline lookup yields CDR1 SNHLY and CDR2 FYNNEI. V shed 3 bases and J 4 bases; nucleotides not matched to a gene: 0. The CDR3 sequence is 13 residues long. The CDR3 DNA sequence: TGTGCCAGCAGTGAGGACAGGGGAGAGACCCAGTACTTC. The encoded protein is CASSEDRGETQYF.

The chain recombines TRBV19 with TRBJ2-5; the D gene could be TRBD1 or TRBD2 (7 bases each). V gave up 3 bases and J gave up 7 bases, with 21 bases separating them. The CDR3 has 16 residues. Germline CDR1 is LNHDA and CDR2 is SQIVND (reference sequence). The CDR3: CASSILGRGRDGTQYF. Written as DNA, the CDR3 is TGTGCCAGTAGTATTTTAGGCAGGGGGAGGGATGGGACCCAGTACTTC. The full variable domain, in which reference TRBV19 and TRBJ2-5 provide the parts outside the CDR3, is DGGITQSPKYLFRKEGQNVTLSCEQNLNHDAMYWYRQDPGQGLRLIYYSQIVNDFQKGDIAEGYSVSREKKESFPLTVTSAQKNPTAFYLCASSILGRGRDGTQYFGPGTRLLVL.

V gene TRBV7-6 combines with J gene TRBJ1-4; no reliable D call. The V and J ends lost 5 bases and 5 bases respectively, with 18 bases between them. The CDR3 loop spans 16 amino acids. Germline CDR1 reads SGHVS; CDR2 reads FNYEAQ. The CDR3 sequence: CASSKNAGSRNEKLFF. In nucleotides, the CDR3 is TGTGCCAGCAGCAAAAACGCGGGCAGCAGAAATGAAAAACTGTTTTTT.

The CDR3 reads CASSYTKTGGSQNEQFF. CDR3 bases: TGTGCCAGCAGCTATACTAAAACCGGAGGTTCCCAAAATGAGCAGTTCTTC. The rearrangement uses TRBV7-9 and TRBJ2-1; D is perhaps TRBD2 (5 bases). Germline assignment: CDR1 SEHNR and CDR2 FQNEAQ (reference sequence). This CDR3 is 17 amino acids long. Between the trimmed V and J ends, which lost 4 bases and 7 bases, there was a span of 23 bases.

J is TRBJ1-1 and V is TRBV27; 7 bases line up with TRBD1. The ends lost 6 bases at V and 3 bases at J; junction bases unmatched: 10. CDR3 length: 15 amino acids. The germline CDR1 and CDR2 sequences are MNHEY and SMNVEV (reference sequence). The CDR3 DNA reads as TGTGCCAGCAGGCGGATTAAAGGGGGCTACACTGAAGCTTTCTTT. Protein product: CASRRIKGGYTEAFF.

The CDR3 here is CASSRDPKGREQYF. The CDR3 nucleotides are TGTGCCAGCAGCCGGGACCCGAAGGGGAGAGAGCAGTACTTC. The J gene is TRBJ2-7, the V gene TRBV5-6; TRBD1 or TRBD2 may be the D gene (5 bases each). The ends were cut back, 4 bases at V and 7 bases at J, with 18 bases in the middle. Germline values: CDR1 SGHDT, CDR2 YYEEEE. The CDR3 has 14 residues.

This chain connects TRBV19 to TRBJ2-1; TRBD1 or TRBD2 may be the D gene (6 bases each). Germline CDR1 and CDR2: LNHDA and SQIVND (reference sequence). This CDR3 region has 17 residues. Trimming cost V 1 base and J 10 bases, with 23 bases left between them. The CDR3 here is CASSIASGASVFREQFF. CDR3 nucleotides: TGTGCCAGTAGTATAGCCTCGGGGGCCTCAGTCTTCAGGGAGCAGTTCTTC.

The V and J genes are TRBV29-1 and TRBJ2-5; TRBD1 matches 8 bases. The closer fit of TRBJ2-7 to the DNA end suggests the J call may be wrong. CDR1 SQVTM and CDR2 ANQGSEA come from the germline V gene. This CDR3 spans 14 amino acids. CDR3 in DNA: TGCAGCATCAAATGGGGACAGGACCTTGGCGAGCAGTACTTC. Translated, it gives CSIKWGQDLGEQYF.

The table lists this clone with a count of one. V usage is TRBV10-3 and J usage is TRBJ2-7; no clear D gene. Germline V gene lookup returns CDR1 ENHRY and CDR2 SYGVKD. The CDR3 runs 14 residues. V lost 4 bases, J lost 0 bases, and 10 bases lay in between. CDR3 residues: CAISGSGPSYEQYF. DNA for the CDR3: TGTGCCATCAGTGGTTCCGGGCCCTCCTACGAGCAGTACTTC.

This chain links TRBV4-1 with TRBJ2-5; 9 bases agree with TRBD2. CDR1 is MGHRA, CDR2 YSYEKL, per germline. CDR3 size: 17 residues. With 2 bases clipped from V and 7 bases from J, the junction kept 14 bases outside the gene matches. The CDR3 DNA follows: TGCGCCAGCAGCCAACAACCGACTAGCGGACATGGGGCGACCCAGTACTTC. Its protein product is CASSQQPTSGHGATQYF.

The chain carries TRBV11-1 and TRBJ2-5; 9 bases align to TRBD1. The CDR3 totals 15 residues. Germline CDR1 is SGHAT and CDR2 is FQDESV (reference sequence). V was clipped by 2 bases and J by 7 bases; unmatched bases: 8. The CDR3 nucleotides read TGTGCCAGCAGCTTAAGACAGGGGGATGTGGGGACCCAGTACTTC. Translation: CASSLRQGDVGTQYF.

The CDR3: CASSSRTSTDTQYF. CDR3 sequence (DNA): TGTGCCAGCAGCTCTAGAACTAGCACAGATACGCAGTATTTT. V usage is TRBV7-6 and J usage is TRBJ2-3; D remains ambiguous. CDR3 length equals 14 residues. The germline CDR1 and CDR2 sequences are SGHVS and FNYEAQ. Trimming took 4 bases from V and 0 from J, leaving 8 bases between them. Complete variable domain (other parts from reference TRBV7-6 and TRBJ2-3): GAGVSQSPRYKVTKRGQDVALRCDPISGHVSLYWYRQALGQGPEFLTYFNYEAQQDKSGLPNDRFSAERPEGSISTLTIQRTEQRDSAMYRCASSSRTSTDTQYFGPGTRLTVL.

A remark on this clone: Additional DNA sequences in this sample encode the identical CDR3. V gene TRBV28 combines with J gene TRBJ2-7, with a possible D match to TRBD1 (5 bases). The CDR3 sequence is 12 residues long. V lost 4 bases, J lost 3 bases, and 7 bases lay in between. Germline CDR1 and CDR2: MDHEN and SYDVKM. CDR3 protein: CASSSGRYEQYF. CDR3 sequence (DNA): TGTGCCAGCAGTTCAGGGCGCTACGAGCAGTACTTC.

This sequence joins TRBV7-9 and TRBJ2-4; the match to TRBD1 covers 7 bases. Losses at the gene ends were 5 bases for V and 8 bases for J; bases not matched to a gene: 9. The CDR3 consists of 14 residues. The germline V gene encodes CDR1 SEHNR and CDR2 FQNEAQ (reference sequence). The CDR3 is CASSPGQGEYIQYF. CDR3 bases: TGTGCCAGCAGCCCGGGGCAGGGGGAGTACATTCAGTACTTC.

The rearrangement uses TRBV5-1 and TRBJ1-2, with D unclear. The CDR3 runs to 15 residues. Trimming stripped 2 bases from V and 8 bases from J, with 19 bases between. The germline gives CDR1 SGHRS, CDR2 YFSETQ. Here the CDR3 DNA reads TGCGCCAGCAGCTTAATTTTTGCCGCGATGGGCGGCTACACCTTC. This codes for CASSLIFAAMGGYTF.

The chain carries TRBV5-1 and TRBJ2-7; D ambiguous. Trimming took off 2 bases at V and 1 base at J, with 7 bases between the two ends. The CDR3 runs 13 residues. CDR1 is SGHRS, CDR2 YFSETQ, per germline. CDR3 residues: CASSFEVSYEQYF. CDR3 DNA: TGCGCCAGCAGCTTCGAGGTTTCCTACGAGCAGTACTTC.